Following are 31 T cell receptor beta chains from one sample sequenced in a study of CD8+CD57+ T cells in acquired aplastic anemia. The study profiled TCR beta VDJ and CDR3 using genomic DNA as template. TCRdb independently ran MiXCR on the reads; one entry per CDR3 protein. The sample carries some 200,000 distinct CDR3 sequences, 50% to 70% recorded once. The authors sequenced patients whose flow cytometry had shown CD8+CD57+ cell expansion. Sequencing was carried out using sorted CD4+, CD8+, or CD8+CD57+ T cells (not recorded which) from PBMCs. The source is a human donor with aplastic anemia.

The V and J genes are TRBV19 and TRBJ1-1; D is unresolved. The CDR3 spans 14 residues. Germline CDR1 reads LNHDA; CDR2 reads SQIVND (reference sequence). V was shortened by 0 bases and J by 3 bases, with 8 bases between the two germline ends. In DNA form, the CDR3 reads TGTGCCAGTAGTATAGATCGGGGTCACACTGAAGCTTTCTTT. Encoded protein: CASSIDRGHTEAFF.

This rearrangement joins TRBV15 to TRBJ2-2; TRBD1 might be the D (5 bases). The CDR3 extends over 15 amino acids. V dropped 7 bases and J dropped 0 bases, with 12 bases sitting between them. Germline CDR1 is LNHNV and CDR2 is YYDKDF (reference sequence). This CDR3 is CATTSRVPNTGELFF. Here the CDR3 DNA reads TGTGCCACCACCTCCAGGGTCCCGAACACCGGGGAGCTGTTTTTT.

The sample holds a few counts of this clonotype. DNA of the CDR3: TGTGCCAGCAGCGTCCAGACGCAGAGCAATGAGCAGTTCTTC. It is translated as CASSVQTQSNEQFF. The chain has TRBV9 and TRBJ2-1; D uncertain. Trimming left V 2 bases short and J 6 bases short, with 12 bases between. CDR1 and CDR2 from the germline V gene are SGDLS and YYNGEE. This CDR3 has 14 amino acids.

This sequence joins TRBV25-1 and TRBJ2-1, with D possibly TRBD2 on 6 matching bases. Trimming left V 6 bases short and J 0 bases short, with 12 bases between. This CDR3 contains 15 residues. CDR1 MGHDK and CDR2 SYGVNS come from the germline V gene. The CDR3 sequence is CASREGLSSYNEQFF. The CDR3 nucleotides read TGTGCCAGCAGGGAGGGACTTAGCTCCTACAATGAGCAGTTCTTC. Drawing the rest from reference TRBV25-1 and TRBJ2-1, the complete variable domain is EADIYQTPRYLVIGTGKKITLECSQTMGHDKMYWYQQDPGMELHLIHYSYGVNSTEKGDLSSESTVSRIRTEHFPLTLESARPSHTSQYLCASREGLSSYNEQFFGPGTRLTVL.

A note on this clonotype: Its ends do not fully match the called genes, so a read error is possible. The chain carries TRBV7-7 and TRBJ2-5; 9 positions match TRBD1. There are 14 residues in the CDR3. From germline, CDR1 is SSHAT and CDR2 FNYEAQ (reference sequence). Here the CDR3 DNA reads TGTGCTAGCAGCCCGGACAGGGGAGGAGAGACCCAGTACTTC. It codes for CASSPDRGGETQYF.

The chain links TRBV2 to TRBJ2-7; D might be TRBD2 (5 bases). The CDR3 consists of 13 residues. Germline CDR1 SNHLY, CDR2 FYNNEI. V was pared by 6 bases and J by 5 bases, with 14 bases between. The CDR3 protein is CASSLFGKNEQYF. DNA of the CDR3: TGTGCCAGCAGCTTGTTCGGGAAGAACGAGCAGTACTTC.

V and J are TRBV26 and TRBJ1-5. TRBV26 is listed as a pseudogene. CDR3 size: 14 residues. The CDR3 sequence: CASSSRHGNQPQHF. CDR3 DNA: TGTGCCAGCAGCTCCCGGCACGGCAATCAGCCCCAGCATTTT.

This clonotype was counted a single time. One end of the junction does not line up with germline, which may come from a read error. V gene TRBV13 combines with J gene TRBJ2-7, with TRBD2 matching over 7 bases. The CDR3 is made up of 13 amino acids. Looked up from germline, CDR1 is PRHDT and CDR2 is FYEKMQ (reference sequence). CDR3 sequence: CASSSPRDYEQCF. As DNA, the CDR3 is TGTGCCAGCAGCTCGCCCAGGGACTACGAGCAGTGCTTC.

The chain employs TRBV20-1 and TRBJ2-2; 10 nucleotides agree with TRBD1. Germline V gives CDR1 DFQATT, CDR2 SNEGSKA (reference sequence). V lost 1 base to trimming and J lost 3 bases; unmatched junction nucleotides: 5. This CDR3 has 16 amino acids. This chain's CDR3 is CSARAEGTGDTGELFF. CDR3 sequence (DNA): TGCAGTGCTAGAGCCGAAGGGACAGGGGACACCGGGGAGCTGTTTTTT.

The V call is TRBV15, the J call TRBJ2-1, with a tentative D call TRBD1 (6 bases). Germline-derived CDR1 and CDR2 are LNHNV and YYDKDF (reference sequence). The CDR3 sequence is 19 residues long. Trimming left V 0 bases short and J 0 bases short, with 18 bases between. CDR3 in DNA: TGTGCCACCAGCAGAGAGACGTTGGGGGCCACGAGCTCCTACAATGAGCAGTTCTTC. Protein sequence: CATSRETLGATSSYNEQFF.

This chain connects TRBV20-1 to TRBJ2-1, with TRBD2 matching over 7 bases. J lost 8 bases, V lost 5 bases, and 15 bases had no gene match. This CDR3 is built from 15 residues. From germline, CDR1 is DFQATT and CDR2 SNEGSKA (reference sequence). The CDR3 loop reads CSAPNSGPGRYEQFF. The CDR3 DNA reads TGCAGTGCTCCCAATAGCGGGCCGGGGAGGTATGAGCAGTTCTTC.

V and J are TRBV7-2 and TRBJ2-3; weak D call: TRBD1 (6 bases). This CDR3 is built from 15 residues. V dropped 9 bases and J dropped 0 bases, with 16 bases sitting between them. Germline CDR1 SGHTA, CDR2 FQGNSA. The CDR3 loop reads CASSPDRISTDTQYF. CDR3 nucleotide sequence: TGTGCCAGTTCACCGGACAGAATAAGCACAGATACGCAGTATTTT.

This clonotype was seen repeatedly, ten times or more. The rearrangement links TRBV29-1 to TRBJ2-7; no clear D gene. The germline V and J ends were trimmed by 6 bases and 1 base, with 10 bases remaining between them. This CDR3 has 12 residues. The germline gives CDR1 SQVTM, CDR2 ANQGSEA. The CDR3 sequence: CSVETESYEQYF. The DNA for the CDR3 is TGCAGCGTGGAGACTGAGTCCTACGAGCAGTACTTC.

This chain links TRBV20-1 with TRBJ1-1, with D unresolved. V shed 7 bases and J shed 4 bases, with 13 bases lying between them. CDR1 and CDR2 (germline): DFQATT, SNEGSKA (reference sequence). This CDR3 has 12 amino acids. CDR3 nucleotide sequence: TGCAGTGTTGACGGGGAGGTCACTGAAGCTTTCTTT. This gives the protein CSVDGEVTEAFF.

This chain's CDR3 is CSARSRETQYF. CDR3 DNA: TGCAGTGCCCGTTCAAGGGAGACCCAGTACTTC. The rearrangement links TRBV20-1 to TRBJ2-5; D call uncertain. Germline V gene lookup returns CDR1 DFQATT and CDR2 SNEGSKA (reference sequence). This CDR3 comprises 11 residues. Trimming shortened V by 6 bases and J by 5 bases, and 10 bases separated the two germline ends.

This clonotype was counted once. V usage is TRBV15 and J usage is TRBJ2-7; D might be TRBD2 (5 bases). Trimming pared 1 base from V and 6 bases from J, leaving 10 bases between. This CDR3 comprises 13 residues. Germline V gene lookup returns CDR1 LNHNV and CDR2 YYDKDF (reference sequence). DNA of the CDR3: TGTGCCACCAGCAGAGGAGGGATCCGCGAGCAGTACTTC. Translation: CATSRGGIREQYF.

This chain joins TRBV7-2 and TRBJ2-1; D is ambiguous. Germline assignment: CDR1 SGHTA and CDR2 FQGNSA. Trimming cost V 1 base and J 7 bases, with 8 bases left between them. CDR3 length: 13 residues. This chain's CDR3 is CASSLGRLNEQFF. DNA for the CDR3: TGTGCCAGCAGCTTAGGGAGATTGAATGAGCAGTTCTTC.

The chain uses TRBV20-1 and TRBJ1-2; D gene ambiguous. Per the germline V gene, CDR1 is DFQATT and CDR2 is SNEGSKA (reference sequence). CDR3 length: 13 amino acids. V was shortened by 6 bases and J by 2 bases, with 13 bases between the two germline ends. CDR3 in DNA: TGCAGTGCACCGCTTCTGCCCAACTATGGCTACACCTTC. Translating it yields CSAPLLPNYGYTF.

This chain links TRBV5-1 with TRBJ1-1, with a possible D match to TRBD1 (5 bases). The germline V and J ends were trimmed by 0 bases and 6 bases, with 15 bases remaining between them. Germline lookup yields CDR1 SGHRS and CDR2 YFSETQ. CDR3 length equals 15 residues. CDR3: CASSLAGGMVAEAFF. CDR3 DNA sequence: TGCGCCAGCAGCTTGGCCGGGGGTATGGTGGCTGAAGCTTTCTTT.

V usage is TRBV29-1 and J usage is TRBJ2-3; TRBD1 aligns across 10 bases. The CDR3 is 13 amino acids. Looked up from germline, CDR1 is SQVTM and CDR2 is ANQGSEA. The CDR3: CRTGGQGTDTQYF. CDR3 nucleotide sequence: TGCAGGACAGGGGGCCAAGGCACAGATACGCAGTATTTT.

The rearrangement uses TRBV7-6 and TRBJ2-7, with a possible D match to TRBD2 (5 bases). The germline CDR1 and CDR2 sequences are SGHVS and FNYEAQ. The CDR3 length is 12 residues. V was clipped by 5 bases and J by 5 bases, with 10 bases between them. The CDR3: CASSPGSHEQYF. The CDR3 DNA follows: TGTGCCAGCAGCCCGGGGAGCCACGAGCAGTACTTC.

This chain connects TRBV14 to TRBJ2-5, with no clear D. Germline CDR1 SGHDN, CDR2 FVKESK. This CDR3 has 16 residues. Trimming took off 1 base at V and 0 bases at J, with 12 bases between the two ends. CDR3 nucleotide sequence: TGTGCCAGCAGCCAAGGGCAGGTGGAGTACCAAGAGACCCAGTACTTC. As protein: CASSQGQVEYQETQYF.

This chain links TRBV29-1 with TRBJ2-4, with D perhaps TRBD2 (5 bases). The CDR3 sequence is 14 residues long. Germline loops: CDR1 SQVTM, CDR2 ANQGSEA. Deletions cut 4 bases from V and 0 bases from J, with 10 bases between. The CDR3 sequence: CSVGGGLAKNIQYF. The CDR3 bases are TGCAGCGTTGGAGGAGGATTAGCCAAAAACATTCAGTACTTC.

CDR3: CAISEPNTGELFF. The CDR3 nucleotides read TGTGCCATCAGTGAACCGAACACCGGGGAGCTGTTTTTT. The V call is TRBV10-3, the J call TRBJ2-2; no clear D. With 3 bases removed from V and 0 bases from J, the gap between germline ends came to 2 bases. Germline CDR1 and CDR2: ENHRY and SYGVKD. The CDR3 runs to 13 residues.

The chain has TRBV29-1 and TRBJ1-1; possible D gene TRBD1, 6 bases. Germline CDR1 SQVTM, CDR2 ANQGSEA. Trimming shortened V by 2 bases and J by 0 bases, and 13 bases separated the two germline ends. The CDR3 runs 15 residues. The CDR3 DNA reads TGCAGCGTTGAAAAGGGGGGAACCATGAACACTGAAGCTTTCTTT. This sequence encodes CSVEKGGTMNTEAFF.

This clonotype occurred a few times. This chain connects TRBV12-3 or TRBV12-4 to TRBJ2-7; maybe TRBD1 (7 bases). The CDR3 length is 14 residues. Deletions cut 6 bases from V and 7 bases from J, with 19 bases between. The CDR3 region is CASSPQQGRDEQYF. The CDR3 nucleotides read TGTGCCAGCAGCCCCCAACAGGGGCGGGATGAGCAGTACTTC.

On this clonotype: Lacking the conserved final phenylalanine or tryptophan, this CDR3 likely reflects a read error. The rearrangement uses TRBV6-5 and TRBJ1-1, with D uncertain. Between the trimmed V and J ends, which lost 2 bases and 2 bases, there was a span of 9 bases. CDR3 length: 14 residues. Germline CDR1 reads MNHEY; CDR2 reads SVGAGI. Here the CDR3 DNA reads TGTGCCAGCAGTTACCGTGATGCAAACACTGAAGCTTTCCTT. Its translation: CASSYRDANTEAFL.

The chain has TRBV6-4 and TRBJ2-2, with 9 positions matching TRBD1. The germline gives CDR1 MRHNA, CDR2 SNTAGT. CDR3 size: 15 residues. Trimming took 6 bases from V and 0 from J; bases not matched to a gene: 2. CDR3 loop: CASRRDRANTGELFF. In DNA, the CDR3 is TGTGCCAGCAGGAGGGACAGGGCGAACACCGGGGAGCTGTTTTTT.

The gene calls are TRBV7-8 and TRBJ1-3, with D perhaps matching TRBD1 (5 bases). The CDR3 runs to 15 residues. Per the germline V gene, CDR1 is SGHVS and CDR2 is FQNEAQ. The V and J ends lost 5 bases and 4 bases respectively, with 15 bases between them. CDR3 DNA sequence: TGTGCCAGCAGCAATCCCGGCGGGGGAGGAAACACCATATATTTT. Residues: CASSNPGGGGNTIYF.

The V gene is TRBV20-1, the J gene TRBJ2-7; 7 positions match TRBD1. Germline V lookup: CDR1 DFQATT, CDR2 SNEGSKA (reference sequence). The V and J ends lost 2 bases and 6 bases, in that order; junction bases with no gene match: 7. The CDR3 spans 13 residues. The CDR3 sequence is CSARKQGISEQYF. The CDR3 DNA sequence: TGCAGTGCTAGAAAACAGGGGATTAGCGAGCAGTACTTC.

The genes are TRBV4-1 and TRBJ1-2; D remains ambiguous. The CDR3 extends over 13 amino acids. V lost 0 bases and J 5 bases, leaving 7 bases between the germline ends. Per the germline V gene, CDR1 is MGHRA and CDR2 is YSYEKL. This CDR3 is CASSQDSAYGYTF. The CDR3 DNA follows: TGCGCCAGCAGCCAAGATTCTGCTTATGGCTACACCTTC.